A single sample gave rise to the 23 T cell receptor beta chains below, sequenced in a study of regulatory T cells in long-lasting Graves disease (dated by TCRdb to the early 2020s). This sample's time point label indicates: newly diagnosed GD, antithyroid drugs for less than 3 months. For both TCR sequencing and RNA sequencing, RNA was extracted from PBMCs using TRIzol. The method was multiplex PCR. TCRdb lists the instrument as Illumina HiSeq 4000. CDR3 regions were amplified by Arm-PCR with iRepertoire HTBI primers to construct TCR beta libraries. Using fastp trimming at Q25 and MiXCR clonotype assembly, TCRdb reanalyzed the public sequencing data and kept in-frame beta chains. Every entry covers one CDR3 protein and lists the most common genes and DNA from its rows. The sample table records about 420,000 distinct CDR3 sequences; around 17% of these occur just once. About a quarter of the sample belongs to the ten largest clones.

The same sample was also used in a study of T cells in Graves' hyperthyroidism and ophthalmopathy.

This specimen consisted of peripheral blood mononuclear cells (PBMCs), obtained at new diagnosis, from a patient treated with antithyroid drugs. Source of these receptors: a woman between 18 and 29 years old with Graves disease. Donor details come from another sample of the same person, matched by shared clones.

V gene TRBV7-3 combines with J gene TRBJ1-5, with D unresolved. CDR1 SGHTA and CDR2 FQGTGA come from the germline V gene. V was shortened by 5 bases and J by 9 bases, with 5 bases between the two germline ends. The CDR3 length is 10 residues. The DNA for the CDR3 is TGTGCCAGCAGCGCGAGGCCCCAGCATTTT. It is translated as CASSARPQHF.

This clonotype was seen many times. The genes are TRBV12-3 or TRBV12-4 and TRBJ2-1, with 10 nucleotides matching TRBD2. This CDR3 contains 16 residues. The V gene end was trimmed by 2 bases and the J gene end by 10 bases; junction bases not matched to a gene: 11. The DNA for the CDR3 is TGTGCCAGCAGTTTATTAGGGACTAGCGTGGTGTTAGAGCAGTTCTTC. Translating gives CASSLLGTSVVLEQFF.

This clonotype was detected only a few times. The chain joins TRBV28 to TRBJ2-2, with a tentative D call TRBD2 (5 bases). The CDR3 consists of 12 residues. The V end was cut by 4 bases, the J end by 8 bases, with 8 bases between. Germline V gene lookup returns CDR1 MDHEN and CDR2 SYDVKM. The CDR3 sequence is CASSSGLGELFF. In nucleotides, the CDR3 is TGTGCCAGCAGTTCCGGACTTGGGGAGCTGTTTTTT.

The table lists this clonotype with many counts. The chain combines TRBV29-1 with TRBJ2-7; 13 positions match TRBD2. Trimming at V came to 4 bases and at J to 4 bases, leaving 10 bases not matched to a gene. Germline values: CDR1 SQVTM, CDR2 ANQGSEA. This CDR3 comprises 16 residues. In nucleotides, the CDR3 is TGCAGCGTTGTCCGTGGACTAGCGGGAGTTAGGTACGAGCAGTACTTC. Translating gives CSVVRGLAGVRYEQYF.

This clonotype appeared many times. The V call is TRBV20-1, the J call TRBJ1-2; possibly TRBD1 for D (5 bases). Trimming removed 6 bases from V and 4 bases from J, with 15 bases in between. This CDR3 comprises 13 residues. Germline values: CDR1 DFQATT, CDR2 SNEGSKA (reference sequence). The CDR3 DNA is TGCAGTGCCCCCGTCGGGGGGGGCTATGGCTACACCTTC. Translation: CSAPVGGGYGYTF.

This clonotype was recorded once. The chain employs TRBV6-2 or TRBV6-3 and TRBJ2-6, with D unclear. Germline assignment: CDR1 MNHEY and CDR2 SVGEGT. The CDR3 totals 15 residues. The germline V and J ends were trimmed by 6 bases and 1 base, with 10 bases remaining between them. The CDR3 nucleotides read TGTGCCAGCAGACCCCTGGGTTCTGGGGCCAACGTCCTGACTTTC. This encodes CASRPLGSGANVLTF.

CDR3 DNA sequence: TGTGCCAGCAGCCGCTACTCCGGGAACTATGGCTACACCTTC. Its protein is CASSRYSGNYGYTF. The J gene is TRBJ1-2, the V gene TRBV9; no clear D gene. CDR1 and CDR2 from the germline V gene are SGDLS and YYNGEE. The CDR3 totals 14 residues. V lost 4 bases and J 2 bases, leaving 12 bases between the germline ends.

Only a few counts were recorded for this clonotype. The rearrangement uses TRBV6-1 and TRBJ2-1; 16 bases are a match to TRBD2. V was clipped by 7 bases and J by 10 bases; unmatched bases: 16. Germline CDR1 reads MNHNS; CDR2 reads SASEGT. CDR3 length: 18 residues. DNA for the CDR3: TGTGCCAGCAACGAACTATTGGGACTAGCGGGAGGGCCGGGCGAGCAGTTCTTC. Protein sequence: CASNELLGLAGGPGEQFF.

This clonotype was detected a few times. V usage is TRBV19 and J usage is TRBJ2-7, with D maybe TRBD1 (5 bases). The CDR3 has 15 amino acids. The germline V gene has CDR1 LNHDA and CDR2 SQIVND (reference sequence). With 5 bases removed from V and 4 bases from J, the gap between germline ends came to 18 bases. The CDR3 protein is CASSENRMTRYEQYF. The CDR3 DNA reads TGTGCCAGTAGTGAAAACAGGATGACACGATACGAGCAGTACTTC.

This clonotype was recorded many times. The chain uses TRBV7-3 and TRBJ2-3, with TRBD1 matching over 11 bases. Germline-derived CDR1 and CDR2 are SGHTA and FQGTGA. The trim removed 5 bases at V and 2 bases at J, leaving 12 bases unmatched. This CDR3 spans 18 amino acids. The CDR3 loop reads CASSRFGTGGGYTDTQYF. CDR3 DNA: TGTGCCAGCAGCCGCTTCGGGACAGGGGGGGGTTACACAGATACGCAGTATTTT.

This clonotype was seen ten or more times. The chain joins TRBV28 to TRBJ1-1; a weak D match, TRBD1 (6 bases). Germline CDR1 MDHEN, CDR2 SYDVKM. V lost 7 bases, J lost 7 bases, and 19 bases lay in between. This CDR3 has 14 residues. CDR3 sequence: CASKARPTGLEAFF. Here the CDR3 DNA reads TGTGCCAGCAAAGCGCGACCGACAGGACTTGAAGCTTTCTTT.

Details on this clonotype: Germline is not matched at one junction end, which may reflect a read error. V usage is TRBV7-2 and J usage is TRBJ1-2, with D possibly matching TRBD1 (6 bases). The germline CDR1 and CDR2 sequences are SGHTA and FQGNSA. The CDR3 extends over 14 amino acids. This chain's CDR3 is CASSQNTGYYGYTF. CDR3 DNA: TGCGCCAGCAGCCAGAATACAGGGTACTATGGCTACACCTTC. The variable domain in full, completed from reference TRBV7-2 and TRBJ1-2, reads GAGVSQSPSNKVTEKGKDVELRCDPISGHTALYWYRQSLGQGLEFLIYFQGNSAPDKSGLPSDRFSAERTGGSVSTLTIQRTQQEDSAVYLCASSQNTGYYGYTFGSGTRLTVV.

Ten or more counts support this clonotype. The chain employs TRBV29-1 and TRBJ2-7, with D possibly matching TRBD2 (6 bases). CDR3 size: 11 residues. Trimming stripped 6 bases from V and 2 bases from J, with 8 bases between. In germline, CDR1 is SQVTM, CDR2 ANQGSEA. The CDR3 DNA follows: TGCAGCGTGCGGGGAACCTACGAGCAGTACTTC. Protein product: CSVRGTYEQYF.

This clonotype has a count of ten or more. The gene calls are TRBV20-1 and TRBJ2-1; tentatively, D is TRBD1 or TRBD2 (5 bases each). The CDR3 loop spans 16 amino acids. The V gene's germline CDR1 is DFQATT and CDR2 SNEGSKA (reference sequence). V was shortened by 7 bases and J by 8 bases, with 27 bases between the two germline ends. CDR3 in DNA: TGCAGTGTACAGGAGGTGGGGAGCGGCTCTTGGGATGAGCAGTTCTTC. The encoded protein is CSVQEVGSGSWDEQFF.

The J gene is TRBJ1-1, the V gene TRBV6-1; no definite D call. Germline CDR1 MNHNS, CDR2 SASEGT. Trimming removed 8 bases at V and 0 bases at J, with 13 bases between. The CDR3 runs to 14 residues. The DNA for the CDR3 is TGTGCCAGCGCCCCCCGGGCCTTGAACACTGAAGCTTTCTTT. Its translation: CASAPRALNTEAFF.

This clonotype was counted many times. The CDR3 DNA is TGTGCCAGCACACTTAAAGGAGTAGCGGGAGGAGCACCCTACGAGCAGTACTTC. Translating it yields CASTLKGVAGGAPYEQYF. The V gene is TRBV12-3 or TRBV12-4, the J gene TRBJ2-7; 10 bases are shared with TRBD2. The CDR3 has 18 amino acids. V shed 7 bases, J shed 2 bases, and the junction held 17 bases outside the gene matches.

In its sample, this clonotype was seen many times. The rearrangement uses TRBV10-3 and TRBJ2-1; 7 bases match TRBD1. Germline values: CDR1 ENHRY, CDR2 SYGVKD. The V gene end was trimmed by 0 bases and the J gene end by 7 bases; junction bases not matched to a gene: 0. The CDR3 is made up of 13 amino acids. In DNA form, the CDR3 reads TGTGCCATCAGTGAGTCGACAGGGAATGAGCAGTTCTTC. Residues: CAISESTGNEQFF.

This clonotype was recorded many times. This chain connects TRBV7-3 to TRBJ1-1, with TRBD1 matching 9 bases. Trimming cost V 5 bases and J 5 bases; bases outside gene matches: 6. Germline V CDR1 and CDR2: SGHTA, FQGTGA. The CDR3 is 14 amino acids. The CDR3 protein is CASSPQGARTEAFF. CDR3 DNA: TGTGCCAGCAGCCCACAGGGGGCGCGAACTGAAGCTTTCTTT.

Many counts were recorded for this clonotype. V usage is TRBV5-5 and J usage is TRBJ1-1; D is ambiguous. The CDR3 loop spans 13 amino acids. The V end was cut by 5 bases, the J end by 4 bases, with 12 bases between. Germline V gives CDR1 SGHKS, CDR2 YYEKEE (reference sequence). The CDR3 region is CASSIVRRTEAFF. CDR3 nucleotides: TGTGCCAGCAGTATTGTTCGACGCACTGAAGCTTTCTTT.

This chain uses TRBV6-5 with TRBJ1-5; TRBD1 agrees at 7 bases. The V segment lost 2 bases and the J segment 4 bases; nucleotides outside the gene matches: 2. This CDR3 has 14 amino acids. Germline V gives CDR1 MNHEY, CDR2 SVGAGI. CDR3 region: CASSYTGQNQPQHF. DNA for the CDR3: TGTGCCAGCAGTTACACGGGACAGAATCAGCCCCAGCATTTT.

Note on this clonotype: A much larger clone differs from this one at a single base, so this may be a read error. The V gene is TRBV11-3, the J gene TRBJ2-2; D is unresolved. From germline, CDR1 is SGHNT and CDR2 YENEEA. V was cut by 5 bases and J by 7 bases, with 17 bases left in between. The CDR3 length is 15 residues. CDR3 loop: CASSHASASIGELFF. The CDR3 coding sequence is TGTGCCAGCAGCCACGCCAGCGCTTCGATCGGGGAGCTGTTTTTT.

This clonotype was counted ten times or more. J is TRBJ1-1 and V is TRBV12-3 or TRBV12-4; D ambiguous. The V and J ends lost 4 bases and 6 bases respectively, with 15 bases between them. This CDR3 has 14 residues. The chain's CDR3 is CASSSVGTQPEAFF. DNA of the CDR3: TGTGCCAGCAGTTCAGTCGGAACGCAGCCTGAAGCTTTCTTT.

This clonotype has only a few counts. V gene TRBV6-1 combines with J gene TRBJ2-7; TRBD2 is a possible D gene (5 bases). The CDR3 sequence is 14 residues long. Trimming shortened V by 4 bases and J by 2 bases, and 12 bases separated the two germline ends. In germline, CDR1 is MNHNS, CDR2 SASEGT. This chain's CDR3 is CASSADYRPYEQYF. The DNA for the CDR3 is TGTGCCAGCAGTGCTGACTACCGACCCTACGAGCAGTACTTC.